This TCR beta chain emerged from a study of T cells in localized non-small cell lung cancer. Concerning this clone itself: Antigen unknown.

Data came from immunoSEQ multiplex PCR; TCRdb stores just in-frame clones and leaves some out. The sample comprises under 40,000 clones, over 75% of which are singletons, and roughly 17% rests with the top ten. Overall study results and limits: Greater T cell density in blood accompanied longer overall survival.

The V end was cut by 6 bases, the J end by 6 bases, with 11 bases between. Looked up from germline, CDR1 is SEHNR and CDR2 is FQNEAQ (reference sequence). The CDR3 totals 12 residues. The chain couples TRBV7-9 to TRBJ1-1; TRBD1 is a possible D gene (6 bases). This clonotype originated in a male donor aged 60 or over with stage III squamous cell lung carcinoma. The sequencing here drew on peripheral blood, taken before any cancer treatment. The DNA of the CDR3 is TGTGCCAGCAGTCTACAGGGCCCTGAAGCTTTCTTT. It specifies CASSLQGPEAFF.